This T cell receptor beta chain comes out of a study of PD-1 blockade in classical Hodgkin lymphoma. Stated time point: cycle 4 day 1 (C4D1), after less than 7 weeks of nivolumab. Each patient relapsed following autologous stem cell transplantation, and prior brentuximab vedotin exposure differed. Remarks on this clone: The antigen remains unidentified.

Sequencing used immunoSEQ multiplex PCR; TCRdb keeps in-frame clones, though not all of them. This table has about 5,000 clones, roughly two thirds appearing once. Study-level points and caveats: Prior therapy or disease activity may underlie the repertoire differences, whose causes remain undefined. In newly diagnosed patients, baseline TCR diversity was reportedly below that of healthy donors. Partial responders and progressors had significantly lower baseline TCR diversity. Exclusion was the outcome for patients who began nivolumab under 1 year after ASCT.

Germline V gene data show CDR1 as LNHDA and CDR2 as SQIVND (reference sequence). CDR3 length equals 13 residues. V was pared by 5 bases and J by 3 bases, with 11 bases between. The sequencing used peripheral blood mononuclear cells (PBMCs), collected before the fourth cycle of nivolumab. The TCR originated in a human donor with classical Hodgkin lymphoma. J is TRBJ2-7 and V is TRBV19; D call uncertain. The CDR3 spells CASSLDRNYEQYF. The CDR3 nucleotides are TGTGCCAGTAGTTTGGACCGCAACTACGAGCAGTACTTC.